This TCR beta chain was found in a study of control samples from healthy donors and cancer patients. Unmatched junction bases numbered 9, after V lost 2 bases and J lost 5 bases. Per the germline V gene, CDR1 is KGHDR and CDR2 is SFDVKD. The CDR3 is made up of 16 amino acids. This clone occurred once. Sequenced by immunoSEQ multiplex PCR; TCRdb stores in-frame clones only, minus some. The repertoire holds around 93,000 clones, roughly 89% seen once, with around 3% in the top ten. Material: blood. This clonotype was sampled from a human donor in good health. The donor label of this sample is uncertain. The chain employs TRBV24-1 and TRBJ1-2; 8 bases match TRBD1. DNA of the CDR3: TGTGCCACCAGTGATTCCGGGGACAGGTCCGTTTATGGCTACACCTTC. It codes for CATSDSGDRSVYGYTF.